This TCR beta chain is drawn from a study of shared clonotypes between healthy human individuals. Study-wide findings and caveats: Non-shared clonotypes had lower generation probabilities than clonotypes shared by all four sorted-subset donors. The study's rarefaction showed incomplete sorted-subset sequencing despite large depth. The sharing of 4.5% to 5% of naive CD4 clonotypes was seen across several donors.

Germline CDR1 and CDR2: SEHNR and FQNEAQ (reference sequence). The J segment lost 3 bases and the V segment lost 1 base, leaving 6 bases of the junction unmatched. This CDR3 has 15 residues. The repertoire was sequenced with immunoSEQ multiplex PCR; TCRdb's copy has only in-frame clones and lacks some. The profile shows about 700,000 clones, roughly nine tenths of them singletons. Worth noting for this clone: Its antigen is unidentified.

It was CD45RO-negative cells, positively selected for CCR7, that made up naive CD8 cells, with terminally differentiated effector memory CD45RA+ cells excluded. V usage is TRBV7-9 and J usage is TRBJ2-7; 7 bases align to TRBD2. Sequenced sample: naive CD8+ T cells sorted from blood. The sequence came from a young man in good health. CDR3 loop: CASSLGSGLVYEQYF. The CDR3 DNA sequence: TGTGCCAGCAGCTTAGGGTCAGGACTAGTCTACGAGCAGTACTTC.